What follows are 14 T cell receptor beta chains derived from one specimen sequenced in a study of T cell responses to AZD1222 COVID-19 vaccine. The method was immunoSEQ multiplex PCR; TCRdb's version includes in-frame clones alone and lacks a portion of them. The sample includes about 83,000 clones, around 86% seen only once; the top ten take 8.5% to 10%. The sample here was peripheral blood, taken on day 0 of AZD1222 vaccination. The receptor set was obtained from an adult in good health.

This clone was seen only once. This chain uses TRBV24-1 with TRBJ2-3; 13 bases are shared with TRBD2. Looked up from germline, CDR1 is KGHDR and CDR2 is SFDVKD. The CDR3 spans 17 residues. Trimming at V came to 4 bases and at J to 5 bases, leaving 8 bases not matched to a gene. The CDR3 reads CATSDPTSGGAVDTQYF. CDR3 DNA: TGTGCCACCAGTGACCCCACTAGCGGGGGGGCTGTAGATACGCAGTATTTT.

The CDR3 sequence is CASSLGHGGNTEAFF. The CDR3, as DNA: TGTGCCAGCAGCTTAGGTCACGGGGGTAACACTGAAGCTTTCTTT. The rearrangement joins TRBV7-9 to TRBJ1-1; maybe TRBD1 (5 bases). Germline-derived CDR1 and CDR2 are SEHNR and FQNEAQ (reference sequence). V lost 1 base and J 2 bases, leaving 11 bases between the germline ends. The CDR3 runs 15 residues. The entire variable domain, with the rest obtained from reference TRBV7-9 and TRBJ1-1, is as follows: DTGVSQNPRHKITKRGQNVTFRCDPISEHNRLYWYRQTLGQGPEFLTYFQNEAQLEKSRLLSDRFSAERPKGSFSTLEIQRTEQGDSAMYLCASSLGHGGNTEAFFGQGTRLTVV.

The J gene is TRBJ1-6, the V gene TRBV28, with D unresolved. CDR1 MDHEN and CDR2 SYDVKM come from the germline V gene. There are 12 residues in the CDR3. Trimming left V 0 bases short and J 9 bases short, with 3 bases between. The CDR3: CASSLWSSPLHF. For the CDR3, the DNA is TGTGCCAGCAGTTTATGGTCTTCACCCCTCCACTTT.

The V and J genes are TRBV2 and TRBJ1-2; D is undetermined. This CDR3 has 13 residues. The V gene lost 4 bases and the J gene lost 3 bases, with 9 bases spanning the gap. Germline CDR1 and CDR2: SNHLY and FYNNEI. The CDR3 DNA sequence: TGTGCCAGCAGTGGCCAGCGATACTATGGCTACACCTTC. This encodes CASSGQRYYGYTF.

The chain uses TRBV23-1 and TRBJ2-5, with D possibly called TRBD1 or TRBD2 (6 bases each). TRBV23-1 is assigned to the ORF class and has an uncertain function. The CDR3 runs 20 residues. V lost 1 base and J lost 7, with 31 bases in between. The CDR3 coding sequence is TGCGCCAGCAGTCAATACTCGGGGGCGGGGATCGTGGGACCGAGGGGGACCCAGTACTTC. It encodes CASSQYSGAGIVGPRGTQYF.

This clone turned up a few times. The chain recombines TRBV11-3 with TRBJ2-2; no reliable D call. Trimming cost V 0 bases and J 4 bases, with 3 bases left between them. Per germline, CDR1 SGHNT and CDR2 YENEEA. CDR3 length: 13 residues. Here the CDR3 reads CASSLDGTGELFF. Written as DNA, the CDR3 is TGTGCCAGCAGCTTAGATGGCACCGGGGAGCTGTTTTTT.

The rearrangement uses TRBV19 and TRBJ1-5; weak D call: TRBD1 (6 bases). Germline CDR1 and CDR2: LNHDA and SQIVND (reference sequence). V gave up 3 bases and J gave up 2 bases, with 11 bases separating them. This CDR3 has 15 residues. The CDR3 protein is CASSIWGAGNQPQHF. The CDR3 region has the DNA TGTGCCAGTAGTATTTGGGGGGCAGGCAATCAGCCCCAGCATTTT.

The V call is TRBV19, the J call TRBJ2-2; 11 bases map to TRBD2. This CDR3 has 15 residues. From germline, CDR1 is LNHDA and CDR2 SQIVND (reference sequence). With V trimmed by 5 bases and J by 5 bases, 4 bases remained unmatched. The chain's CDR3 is CASSSLAGATGELFF. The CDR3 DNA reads TGTGCCAGTAGTTCACTAGCGGGGGCGACCGGGGAGCTGTTTTTT.

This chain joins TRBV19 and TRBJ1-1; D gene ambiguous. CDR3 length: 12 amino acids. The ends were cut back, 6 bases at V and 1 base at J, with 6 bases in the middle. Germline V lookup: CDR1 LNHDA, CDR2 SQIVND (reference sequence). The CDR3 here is CASRGRNTEAFF. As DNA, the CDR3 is TGTGCCAGTAGAGGACGGAACACTGAAGCTTTCTTT.

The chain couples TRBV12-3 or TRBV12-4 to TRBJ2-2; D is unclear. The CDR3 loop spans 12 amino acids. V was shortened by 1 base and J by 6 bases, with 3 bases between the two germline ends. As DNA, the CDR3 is TGTGCCAGCAGTTTAGTATCCGGGGAGCTGTTTTTT. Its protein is CASSLVSGELFF.

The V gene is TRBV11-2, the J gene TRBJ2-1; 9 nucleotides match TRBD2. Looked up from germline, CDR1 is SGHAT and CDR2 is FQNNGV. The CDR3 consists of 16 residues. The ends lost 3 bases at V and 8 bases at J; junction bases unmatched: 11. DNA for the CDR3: TGTGCCAGCAGCTTTGACTGGCGGGGGGGAAGGGATGAGCAGTTCTTC. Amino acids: CASSFDWRGGRDEQFF.

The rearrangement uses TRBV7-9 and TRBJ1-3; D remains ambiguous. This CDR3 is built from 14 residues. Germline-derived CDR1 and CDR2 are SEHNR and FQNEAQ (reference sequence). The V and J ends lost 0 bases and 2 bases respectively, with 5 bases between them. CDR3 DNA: TGTGCCAGCAGCTTAGCCGGGCCTGGAAACACCATATATTTT. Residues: CASSLAGPGNTIYF.

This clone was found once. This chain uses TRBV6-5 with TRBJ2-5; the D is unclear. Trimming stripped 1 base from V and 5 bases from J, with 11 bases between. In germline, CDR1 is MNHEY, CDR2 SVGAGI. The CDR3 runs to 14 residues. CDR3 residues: CASSYLRFGETQYF. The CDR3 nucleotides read TGTGCCAGCAGTTACTTGAGGTTCGGGGAGACCCAGTACTTC.

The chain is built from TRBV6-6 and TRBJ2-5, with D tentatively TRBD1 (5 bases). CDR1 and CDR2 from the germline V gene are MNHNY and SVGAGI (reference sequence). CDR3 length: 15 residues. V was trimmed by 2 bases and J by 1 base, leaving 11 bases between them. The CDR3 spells CASSYTDRSQETQYF. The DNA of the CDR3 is TGTGCCAGCAGTTACACCGACAGATCCCAAGAGACCCAGTACTTC.